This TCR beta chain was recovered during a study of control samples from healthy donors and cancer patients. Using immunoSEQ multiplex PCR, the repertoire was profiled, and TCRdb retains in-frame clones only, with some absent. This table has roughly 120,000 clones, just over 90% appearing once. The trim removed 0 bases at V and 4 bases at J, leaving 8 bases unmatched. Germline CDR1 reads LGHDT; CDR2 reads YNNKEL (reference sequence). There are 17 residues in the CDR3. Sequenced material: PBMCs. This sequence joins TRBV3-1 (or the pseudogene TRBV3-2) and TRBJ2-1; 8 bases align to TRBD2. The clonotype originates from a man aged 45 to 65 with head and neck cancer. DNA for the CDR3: TGTGCCAGCAGCCAAGAATCGCCTAGCGGGTATTACAATGAGCAGTTCTTC. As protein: CASSQESPSGYYNEQFF.